This T cell receptor (beta chain) was retrieved from a study of control samples from healthy donors and cancer patients. Trimming removed 7 bases from V and 4 bases from J, with 19 bases in between. CDR3 length: 16 residues. CDR1 SGHTA and CDR2 FQGNSA come from the germline V gene. The data were produced by immunoSEQ multiplex PCR, yet TCRdb's version contains in-frame clones alone and is incomplete. The repertoire consists of around 200,000 clones, with about 93% occurring once and the leading ten covering over 1.2%. This clonotype was sampled from a man in his fifties in good health. Sequencing input: blood. The rearrangement joins TRBV7-2 to TRBJ2-2, with a possible D match to TRBD2 (6 bases). CDR3: CASIGGGALSTGELFF. CDR3 DNA sequence: TGTGCCAGCATTGGAGGCGGGGCCCTTTCCACCGGGGAGCTGTTTTTT.